This TCR beta chain came from a study of beta chain features in type 1 diabetes. Sampling consisted of one heparinised blood draw per donor, averaging about 110 mL. V dropped 5 bases and J dropped 4; count of bases not matched to a gene: 14. The CDR3 loop spans 18 amino acids. Germline V gene sequence: CDR1 MDHEN, CDR2 SYDVKM. Findings and caveats of the study: For patients, the naive, central memory and Treg TCRB repertoires appeared more alike than for healthy donors. In type 1 diabetes patients, VDJ junctions had fewer insertions; deletions at these junctions were more frequent. Type 1 diabetes patients had moderately but significantly shorter TCRB CDR3s in all four CD4+ subsets.

A remark on this clone: Its antigen remains unknown.

Since all of the isolated RNA was reverse transcribed, expressed TCRB transcripts were what got sequenced. Read counts averaged about 3.57 million for samples of naive, central memory and regulatory T cells. This table comes from immunoSEQ multiplex PCR, and its TCRdb copy is limited to in-frame clones, with some not included. The table has about 170,000 clones, around 7.9% seen once. Material for sequencing was central memory CD4+ T cells from blood. The V and J genes are TRBV28 and TRBJ2-1, with 10 bases matching TRBD2. This TCR was recovered from a man aged 18 to 35 with type 1 diabetes. The CDR3 here is CASSTTSASGSRYNEQFF. CDR3 nucleotides: TGTGCCAGCAGTACAACCTCCGCTAGCGGGAGTCGATACAATGAGCAGTTCTTC.